These 25 T cell receptor beta chains originate from one sample sequenced in a study of blood T cell repertoires in COVID-19. Repertoires were generated with immunoSEQ multiplex PCR, while TCRdb's copy carries only in-frame clones and drops some. The sample records 95,000 to 150,000 clones, nearly 90% being singletons. The specimen was peripheral blood. The receptors derive from an older woman with COVID-19, enrolled during active disease.

This clone showed up just a few times. The chain combines TRBV19 with TRBJ1-6, with D unresolved. This CDR3 region has 14 residues. The V and J ends lost 4 bases and 6 bases respectively, with 10 bases between them. Germline V lookup: CDR1 LNHDA, CDR2 SQIVND (reference sequence). The CDR3 sequence: CASSREDVNSPLHF. CDR3 bases: TGTGCCAGTAGTAGGGAGGACGTTAATTCACCCCTCCACTTT. The full variable domain, in which reference TRBV19 and TRBJ1-6 provide the parts outside the CDR3, is DGGITQSPKYLFRKEGQNVTLSCEQNLNHDAMYWYRQDPGQGLRLIYYSQIVNDFQKGDIAEGYSVSREKKESFPLTVTSAQKNPTAFYLCASSREDVNSPLHFGNGTRLTVT.

The count of this clone is one. The CDR3 spells CASSLSLGTANYGYTF. The CDR3 DNA reads TGCGCCAGCAGCTTGAGTCTCGGTACAGCTAACTATGGCTACACCTTC. The chain joins TRBV5-1 to TRBJ1-2; unclear D gene. The CDR3 length is 16 residues. Germline V gene lookup returns CDR1 SGHRS and CDR2 YFSETQ. Trimming stripped 1 base from V and 0 bases from J, with 13 bases between.

The chain is built from TRBV6-5 and TRBJ2-1; tentatively, D is TRBD2 (7 bases). The V end lost 7 bases, the J end lost 9 bases, and 16 bases lay between the germline ends. This CDR3 contains 13 residues. CDR1 is MNHEY and CDR2 is SVGAGI in the germline V gene. The CDR3 reads CASTPGGAGEQFF. The CDR3 region has the DNA TGTGCCAGCACGCCTGGGGGGGCCGGTGAGCAGTTCTTC.

The chain links TRBV7-9 to TRBJ1-3; D perhaps matches TRBD1 (6 bases). In germline, CDR1 is SEHNR, CDR2 FQNEAQ (reference sequence). V lost 5 bases to trimming and J lost 1 base, with 18 bases between them. This CDR3 contains 17 residues. The CDR3 reads CASSPRTVSLSGNTIYF. In DNA, the CDR3 is TGTGCCAGCAGCCCCCGGACAGTTTCTCTTTCTGGAAACACCATATATTTT.

The chain uses TRBV23-1 and TRBJ1-1; possible D gene TRBD1, 5 bases. TRBV23-1 counts as an open reading frame of uncertain function. Trimming removed 7 bases at V and 7 bases at J, with 16 bases between. The CDR3 length is 13 residues. DNA of the CDR3: TGCGCCAGCACCCCCAGTGGGACTATTGAAGCTTTCTTT. Amino acid sequence: CASTPSGTIEAFF.

The V gene is TRBV7-9, the J gene TRBJ2-3; 7 positions agree with TRBD2. The CDR3 length is 16 residues. Germline CDR1 reads SEHNR; CDR2 reads FQNEAQ (reference sequence). With 1 base clipped from V and 3 bases from J, the junction kept 7 bases outside the gene matches. The CDR3 protein is CASSLGSGLGTDTQYF. CDR3 DNA: TGTGCCAGCAGCTTAGGGTCAGGACTAGGGACAGATACGCAGTATTTT.

The V gene is TRBV7-2, the J gene TRBJ2-7; 7 nucleotides agree with TRBD1. Looked up from germline, CDR1 is SGHTA and CDR2 is FQGNSA. The CDR3 runs to 15 residues. V lost 1 base to trimming and J lost 6 bases; unmatched junction nucleotides: 9. The CDR3 spells CASSLGGGIGGEQYF. CDR3 nucleotide sequence: TGTGCCAGCAGCTTAGGAGGGGGCATTGGGGGCGAGCAGTACTTC.

The chain combines TRBV6-6 with TRBJ1-3; maybe TRBD1 (6 bases). V was shortened by 9 bases and J by 3 bases, with 12 bases between the two germline ends. This CDR3 region has 13 residues. The germline CDR1 and CDR2 sequences are MNHNY and SVGAGI (reference sequence). DNA of the CDR3: TGTGCCAGTTGCCGGGACAATGGAAACACCATATATTTT. As protein: CASCRDNGNTIYF.

The chain combines TRBV12-3 or TRBV12-4 with TRBJ2-7, with D perhaps TRBD2 (6 bases). This CDR3 is built from 13 residues. V was trimmed by 0 bases and J by 7 bases, leaving 10 bases between them. In DNA, the CDR3 is TGTGCCAGCAGTTTAGCGCCCCGGGAGGAGCAGTACTTC. Translated: CASSLAPREEQYF.

V gene TRBV4-2 combines with J gene TRBJ2-2, with 9 bases identical to TRBD2. Trimming at V came to 0 bases and at J to 4 bases, leaving 0 bases not matched to a gene. CDR1 LGHNA and CDR2 YNFKEQ come from the germline V gene. CDR3 length equals 15 residues. The CDR3 DNA is TGTGCCAGCAGCCAAGAGCGGGGGGGCACCGGGGAGCTGTTTTTT. It yields the protein CASSQERGGTGELFF.

CDR3 in amino acids: CSASLHTEAFF. Here the CDR3 DNA reads TGCAGTGCTAGCCTACACACTGAAGCTTTCTTT. The V and J genes are TRBV20-1 and TRBJ1-1; D uncertain. Trimming left V 3 bases short and J 3 bases short, with 5 bases between. The length of the CDR3 is 11 residues. CDR1 is DFQATT and CDR2 is SNEGSKA in the germline V gene (reference sequence).

The J gene is TRBJ2-7, the V gene TRBV3-1 (or the pseudogene TRBV3-2); D is possibly TRBD2 (5 bases). V was cut by 4 bases and J by 1 base, with 14 bases left in between. Germline lookup yields CDR1 LGHDT and CDR2 YNNKEL (reference sequence). The CDR3 runs to 15 residues. The CDR3 spells CASSPFLRASYEQYF. The CDR3 DNA reads TGTGCCAGCAGCCCTTTTTTGAGGGCATCCTACGAGCAGTACTTC.

The chain links TRBV19 to TRBJ1-5; 8 positions agree with TRBD1. The germline V gene encodes CDR1 LNHDA and CDR2 SQIVND (reference sequence). The CDR3 is made up of 12 amino acids. V trimming: 3 bases; J trimming: 9 bases; junction bases outside the gene matches: 1. The CDR3 DNA reads TGTGCCAGTAGTATTGGGACAGGGCCCCAGCATTTT. It codes for CASSIGTGPQHF.

The genes are TRBV5-1 and TRBJ2-5, with 11 bases aligning to TRBD2. The germline gives CDR1 SGHRS, CDR2 YFSETQ. The CDR3 sequence is 15 residues long. V lost 1 base, J lost 5 bases, and 4 bases stayed unmatched. The CDR3 nucleotides read TGCGCCAGCAGCTTGCTAGCGGGGGGACAGGAGACCCAGTACTTC. This sequence encodes CASSLLAGGQETQYF.

This chain uses TRBV18 with TRBJ2-1; 7 nucleotides align to TRBD2. CDR1 is KGHSH, CDR2 LQKENI, per germline. J was trimmed by 4 bases and V by 1 base; bases with no gene match: 4. The CDR3 loop spans 15 amino acids. The DNA of the CDR3 is TGTGCCAGCTCACCACTAACGGGGGGATACAATGAGCAGTTCTTC. Translating it yields CASSPLTGGYNEQFF.

This clone was counted between two and nine times. V and J are TRBV12-5 and TRBJ1-2; TRBD1 matches at 7 bases. Germline trimming cut 5 bases from V and 3 bases from J; bases unmatched to any gene: 12. Germline CDR1 reads LGHNT; CDR2 reads FRNRAP. The length of the CDR3 is 16 residues. The CDR3 DNA sequence: TGTGCTAGTGGTGAAATCAGGGGGAAGTACGACTATGGCTACACCTTC. Translating it yields CASGEIRGKYDYGYTF.

The chain is built from TRBV6-2 or TRBV6-3 and TRBJ1-5; no clear D gene. The V and J ends lost 2 bases and 7 bases respectively, with 18 bases between them. There are 16 residues in the CDR3. Germline V gene lookup returns CDR1 MNHEY and CDR2 SVGEGT. In nucleotides, the CDR3 is TGTGCCAGCAGTTACGGGAGGGCCCCAGGTGGACAGCCCCAGCATTTT. Its protein is CASSYGRAPGGQPQHF.

This rearrangement joins TRBV5-5 to TRBJ1-5, with D unresolved. The CDR3 has 14 residues. V was pared by 1 base and J by 3 bases, with 8 bases between. Germline CDR1 SGHKS, CDR2 YYEKEE (reference sequence). The CDR3 loop reads CASSLSGFNQPQHF. DNA of the CDR3: TGTGCCAGCAGCTTGTCGGGGTTCAATCAGCCCCAGCATTTT. Full variable domain (remainder filled in from reference TRBV5-5 and TRBJ1-5): DAGVTQSPTHLIKTRGQQVTLRCSPISGHKSVSWYQQVLGQGPQFIFQYYEKEERGRGNFPDRFSARQFPNYSSELNVNALLLGDSALYLCASSLSGFNQPQHFGDGTRLSIL.

The chain links TRBV11-3 to TRBJ2-5, with 7 bases that match TRBD1. V was clipped by 5 bases and J by 2 bases; unmatched bases: 2. This CDR3 has 13 amino acids. Germline loops: CDR1 SGHNT, CDR2 YENEEA. DNA of the CDR3: TGTGCCAGCAGCCCGGGACAGCAAGAGACCCAGTACTTC. It specifies CASSPGQQETQYF.

This chain connects TRBV7-2 to TRBJ2-1; TRBD1 matches at 8 bases. Unmatched junction bases numbered 6, after V lost 6 bases and J lost 2 bases. Germline assignment: CDR1 SGHTA and CDR2 FQGNSA. The CDR3 runs to 15 residues. The chain's CDR3 is CASRPGTGPYNEQFF. CDR3 DNA: TGTGCCAGCAGACCAGGGACAGGCCCCTACAATGAGCAGTTCTTC.

This clone was counted a single time. This chain joins TRBV10-3 and TRBJ2-3; TRBD2 might be the D (5 bases). V was trimmed by 4 bases and J by 4 bases, leaving 15 bases between them. CDR1 and CDR2 (germline): ENHRY, SYGVKD. The CDR3 spans 15 residues. CDR3 sequence (DNA): TGTGCCATCAGTGGCCGAAGGGTGGAGGCAGATACGCAGTATTTT. Residues: CAISGRRVEADTQYF.

This chain uses TRBV21-1 with TRBJ2-1; the table names TRBD2, a call not compared with the DNA. TRBV21-1 is given as a pseudogene. The CDR3 length is 19 residues. CDR3 bases: TGTGCCAGCAGCAACAGGTTGAGGTGGGGGAGGAGCTCCTACAATGAGCAGTTCTTC. This sequence encodes CASSNRLRWGRSSYNEQFF.

J is TRBJ2-3 and V is TRBV5-4, with 9 bases aligning to TRBD1. Germline V gene sequence: CDR1 SGHNT, CDR2 YYREEE (reference sequence). The CDR3 contains 16 residues. With 2 bases clipped from V and 5 bases from J, the junction kept 9 bases outside the gene matches. The CDR3 reads CASSLQGALRRDTQYF. The CDR3, as DNA: TGTGCCAGCAGCTTACAGGGGGCCTTACGACGAGATACGCAGTATTTT.

V and J are TRBV6-6 and TRBJ2-4; 8 bases are shared with TRBD1. The germline V gene has CDR1 MNHNY and CDR2 SVGAGI (reference sequence). V shed 6 bases, J shed 0 bases, and the junction held 7 bases outside the gene matches. The CDR3 spans 16 residues. The DNA of the CDR3 is TGTGCCAGCAGCCCCCGCAGGGGGCAAGCCAAAAACATTCAGTACTTC. Translated: CASSPRRGQAKNIQYF.

V usage is TRBV12-3 or TRBV12-4 and J usage is TRBJ2-2; D is uncertain. This CDR3 has 13 amino acids. The ends were cut back, 5 bases at V and 7 bases at J, with 11 bases in the middle. The CDR3 protein is CASSQTPHGELFF. In nucleotides, the CDR3 is TGTGCCAGCAGTCAGACACCCCACGGGGAGCTGTTTTTT.